Ten or more counts support the clone carrying this T cell receptor beta chain. Its antigen is as yet unknown. The isolated RNA, all of it, was reverse transcribed, so expressed TCRB transcripts were what got sequenced. Libraries were prepared by immunoSEQ multiplex PCR; TCRdb keeps only in-frame clonotypes and omits some of them. The profile shows about 340,000 clones, around an eighth of them singletons. Via the markers CD45RO/CCR7/CD25/CD127/CD95/CD27, stem cell-like memory, regulatory, central memory and naive CD4+ cells were sorted. This specimen comes from a study of beta chain features in type 1 diabetes. Study-level results: Moderate yet significant TCRB CDR3 shortening was seen in Type 1 diabetes patients in all four CD4+ subsets. A PCR bias possibly favoring shorter templates would apply equally to patients and controls.

Sequenced material: naive CD4+ T cells from blood. This TCR derives from a woman between 18 and 29 years old with type 1 diabetes.

The CDR3 region is CASSQDDREWKLFF. The CDR3 DNA reads as TGCGCCAGCAGCCAAGATGACAGGGAGTGGAAACTGTTTTTT. The chain recombines TRBV4-3 with TRBJ1-4, with 7 bases fitting TRBD1. The CDR3 consists of 14 residues. Germline-derived CDR1 and CDR2 are LGHNA and YSLEER. V dropped 0 bases and J dropped 11; count of bases not matched to a gene: 6.